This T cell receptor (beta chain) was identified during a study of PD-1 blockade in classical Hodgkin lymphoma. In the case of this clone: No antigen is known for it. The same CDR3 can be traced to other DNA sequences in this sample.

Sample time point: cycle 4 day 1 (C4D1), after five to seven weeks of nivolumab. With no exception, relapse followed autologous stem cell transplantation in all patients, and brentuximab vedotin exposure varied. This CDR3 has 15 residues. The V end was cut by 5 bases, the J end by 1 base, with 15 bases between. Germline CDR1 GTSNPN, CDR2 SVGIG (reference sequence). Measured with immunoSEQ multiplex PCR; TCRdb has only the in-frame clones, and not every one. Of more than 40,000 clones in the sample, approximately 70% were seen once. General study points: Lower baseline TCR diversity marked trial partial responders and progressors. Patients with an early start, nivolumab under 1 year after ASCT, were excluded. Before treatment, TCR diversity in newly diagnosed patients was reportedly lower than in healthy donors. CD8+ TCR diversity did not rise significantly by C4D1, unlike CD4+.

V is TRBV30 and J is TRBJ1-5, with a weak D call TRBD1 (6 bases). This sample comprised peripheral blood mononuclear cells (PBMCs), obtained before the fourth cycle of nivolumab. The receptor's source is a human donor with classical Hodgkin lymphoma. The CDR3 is CAWALGDTSNQPQHF. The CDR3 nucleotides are TGTGCCTGGGCCCTCGGGGACACCAGCAATCAGCCCCAGCATTTT.